The rows below give T cell receptor beta chains drawn from one sample of a study of blood T cells in healthy people across ages. TCRdb re-called the 5' RACE reads through MiXCR, storing one row per CDR3 protein. The repertoire has roughly 680,000 distinct CDR3 sequences, about 50% of them found once; the top ten carry approximately 15%. Sequenced material: blood. These receptors originate from a woman aged 80 or over in good health. CDR3s include the opening cysteine and the closing phenylalanine or tryptophan. D genes are given only for firm matches.

cdr3_length	v_call	j_call	d_call	cdr3_aa
17	TRBV15	TRBJ2-6	-	CATSREKRVSGANVLTF
15	TRBV7-8	TRBJ2-1	TRBD1	CASSIRDRVNGEQFF
14	TRBV10-3	TRBJ1-2	-	CAISGIPGNYGYTF
14	TRBV11-2	TRBJ2-3	-	CASTIQGPTDTQYF
15	TRBV25-1	TRBJ1-4	-	CASSEWGERVEKLFF
18	TRBV5-1	TRBJ2-6	-	CASSLHPQRGSGANVLTF
14	TRBV6-4	TRBJ1-1	-	CASSNSGGNTEAFF
12	TRBV28	TRBJ2-7	TRBD1	CASITGGGEQYF
11	TRBV12-3/TRBV12-4	TRBJ1-1	-	CASSRVTEAFF
12	TRBV29-1	TRBJ1-1	-	CSGPGTDTEAFF
14	TRBV6-1	TRBJ2-1	-	CASSEEAGYNEQFF
18	TRBV20-1	TRBJ2-1	TRBD2	CSAPGWGLAGISYNEQFF
15	TRBV12-3/TRBV12-4	TRBJ1-5	-	CASSPVLGNNQPQHF
12	TRBV28	TRBJ2-7	TRBD2	CASESGGYEQYF
12	TRBV9	TRBJ2-1	-	CASSKYYNEQFF
15	TRBV7-9	TRBJ2-1	TRBD1	CASSSYRDSANEQFF
14	TRBV13	TRBJ2-5	-	CASSLKRMQETQYF
15	TRBV6-5	TRBJ2-7	TRBD2	CASRPLAGANYEQYF
15	TRBV20-1	TRBJ2-4	-	CSVPPEGLAKNIRYF
17	TRBV20-1	TRBJ2-7	TRBD2	CSARAELAGGSSYEQYF
18	TRBV28	TRBJ2-3	TRBD2	CASSLDPAEAGATDTQYF
14	TRBV24-1	TRBJ2-5	-	CATSDADRPGTQYF
14	TRBV27	TRBJ2-1	-	CASKSQGPYNEQFF
12	TRBV3-1	TRBJ1-5	TRBD1	CASSHPGGPQHF
13	TRBV29-1	TRBJ1-2	-	CSVRVGRSDGYTF
15	TRBV11-2	TRBJ2-6	-	CASSITPSGANVLTF
14	TRBV27	TRBJ2-1	-	CASRYGSRVTEQFF
14	TRBV24-1	TRBJ2-2	-	CATSDYPGTGELFF
15	TRBV25-1	TRBJ2-3	-	CASSEAGTSTDTQYF
15	TRBV3-1	TRBJ2-7	-	CASSQNMAASYEQYF
15	TRBV4-2	TRBJ2-7	TRBD2	CASSQELAGVNEQYF
11	TRBV25-1	TRBJ2-3	-	CASSAADTQYF
14	TRBV7-2	-	TRBD1	CASSLEGQRETQYF